The source of this T cell receptor beta chain is a study of response to subunit inactivated influenza vaccine. Notes on the study in general: Authors suggested few new T cells are recruited by each seasonal influenza vaccination.

TCRdb used MiXCR to reprocess the RT-PCR reads, holding one entry per CDR3 protein. The sample lists 500,000 or so distinct CDR3 sequences, approximately 15% seen once, with roughly 3.1% in the top ten. As to this clonotype: The antigen is unknown.

Germline CDR1 is MNHNS and CDR2 is SASEGT. This CDR3 contains 14 residues. Trimming pared 0 bases from V and 6 bases from J, leaving 9 bases between. The TCR comes from a man in his fifties or sixties who received an inactivated influenza vaccine. Here the sequenced sample was CD4+ T cells sorted from PBMCs, taken around 25 months after vaccination. The rearrangement joins TRBV6-1 to TRBJ2-4; D gene unclear. The CDR3 is CASSEAGRANIQYF. The CDR3 nucleotides read TGTGCCAGCAGTGAAGCGGGAAGGGCAAACATTCAGTACTTC.